Described below is a single T cell receptor (beta chain) sequence and its context. The data were obtained in a study of blood T cell repertoires in COVID-19. On the study more broadly: Sites in the United States, Italy and Spain provided acute and convalescent COVID-19 samples. Sources were T cells, B-cell-depleted T cells, or PBMCs; the material itself was cDNA or gDNA.

V gave up 4 bases and J gave up 4 bases; unmatched junction bases: 17. Germline V CDR1 and CDR2: LGHDT, YNNKEL (reference sequence). The CDR3 runs to 18 residues. Only in-frame clones appear in the TCRdb table, and some are missing; sequencing was by immunoSEQ multiplex PCR. Among under 200,000 clones listed, 86% were seen once. Sequencing was performed on peripheral blood. The receptor was derived from a woman of 80 years or more in a cohort sampled during active or convalescent COVID-19. The V call is TRBV3-1 (or the pseudogene TRBV3-2), the J call TRBJ2-5, with 8 bases aligning to TRBD2. The CDR3 spells CASSLWDRLSGSGETQYF. CDR3 in DNA: TGTGCCAGCAGCCTTTGGGACCGACTAAGCGGGAGCGGAGAGACCCAGTACTTC.